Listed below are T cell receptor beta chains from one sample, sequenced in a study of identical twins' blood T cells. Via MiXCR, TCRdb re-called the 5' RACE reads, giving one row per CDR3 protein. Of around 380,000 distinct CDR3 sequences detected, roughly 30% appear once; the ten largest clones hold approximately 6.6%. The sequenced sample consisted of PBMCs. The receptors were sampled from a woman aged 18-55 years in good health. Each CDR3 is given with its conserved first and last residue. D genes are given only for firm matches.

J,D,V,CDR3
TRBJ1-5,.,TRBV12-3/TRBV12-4,CASSRWAAGSNQPQHF
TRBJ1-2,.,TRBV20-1,CSASRGYGYTF
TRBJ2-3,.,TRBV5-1,CASSLELGEGTQYF
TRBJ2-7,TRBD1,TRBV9,CASSVGKGQGTYEQYF
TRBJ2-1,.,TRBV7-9,CASSLVALINEQFF
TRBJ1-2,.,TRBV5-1,CASSLGGPGGYTF
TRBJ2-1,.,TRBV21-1,CASNRGGTYNEQFF
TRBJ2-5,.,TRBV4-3,CASSQEGDTKETQYF
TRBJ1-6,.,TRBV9,CASSVADRSSYNSPLHF
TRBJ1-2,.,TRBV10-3,CAISNRTFSGYTF
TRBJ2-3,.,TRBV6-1,CASRGSRGQIRTDTQYF
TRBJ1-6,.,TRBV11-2,CASSLVSDLALHF
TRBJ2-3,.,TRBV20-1,CSASRQTSLRTQYF
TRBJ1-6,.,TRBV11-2,CASSKVANLANSPLHF
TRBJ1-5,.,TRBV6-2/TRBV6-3,CASSYPQPQHF
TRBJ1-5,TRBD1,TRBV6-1,CASTTGGWGNQPQHF
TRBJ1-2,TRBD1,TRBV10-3,CAISEDGTALYGYTF
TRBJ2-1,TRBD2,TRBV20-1,CSATPLTSGRGNEQFF
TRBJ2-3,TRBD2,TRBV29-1,CSVVGVRLAGDTQYF
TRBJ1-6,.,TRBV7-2,CASSFDSFSPLHF
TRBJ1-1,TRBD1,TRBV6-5,CASGQGATTEAFF
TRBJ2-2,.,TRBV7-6,CASSPGSRELFF
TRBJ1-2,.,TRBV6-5,CASSYAPSNPYGYTF
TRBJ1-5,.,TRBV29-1,CSVTGDPNQPQHF
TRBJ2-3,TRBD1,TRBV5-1,CASSLNPGTVSTDTQYF
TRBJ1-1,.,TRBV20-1,CSVQRGGADTEAFF
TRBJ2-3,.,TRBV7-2,CASSLDRPSDRQYF
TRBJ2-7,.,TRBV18,CASSPQPLTVLREQYF
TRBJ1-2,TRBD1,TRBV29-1,CSAPNRGIVGYGYTF
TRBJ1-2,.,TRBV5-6,CASSLEQGGGYTF
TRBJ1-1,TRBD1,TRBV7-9,CASRVDRDPEAFF
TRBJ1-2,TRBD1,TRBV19,CASSIGGGGYTF
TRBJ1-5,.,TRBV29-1,CSVAPGGGQPQHF
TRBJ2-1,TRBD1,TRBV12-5,CASGWDRGSYNEQFF
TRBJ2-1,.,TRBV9,CASSSPRESASYNEQFF
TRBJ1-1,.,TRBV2,CGSSERTKVNTEAFF
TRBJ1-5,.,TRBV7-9,CASGENQPQHF
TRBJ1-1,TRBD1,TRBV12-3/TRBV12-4,CASNKQGAGTEAFF
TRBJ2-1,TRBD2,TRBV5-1,CASSLRTSINNEQFF
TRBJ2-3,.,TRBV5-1,CASSLNGAYTDTQYF
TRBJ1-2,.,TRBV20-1,CSARLGPAQNYTF
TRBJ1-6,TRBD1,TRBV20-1,CSATQGGSPLHF
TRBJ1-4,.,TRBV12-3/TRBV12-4,CASRRDWRNEKLFF
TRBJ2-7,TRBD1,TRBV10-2,CASTGTGVIYEQYF
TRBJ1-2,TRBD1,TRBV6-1,CASKQVGDSSYGYTF
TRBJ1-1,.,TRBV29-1,CSADGRAGFF
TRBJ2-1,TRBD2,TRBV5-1,CASSFGELAGNEQFF